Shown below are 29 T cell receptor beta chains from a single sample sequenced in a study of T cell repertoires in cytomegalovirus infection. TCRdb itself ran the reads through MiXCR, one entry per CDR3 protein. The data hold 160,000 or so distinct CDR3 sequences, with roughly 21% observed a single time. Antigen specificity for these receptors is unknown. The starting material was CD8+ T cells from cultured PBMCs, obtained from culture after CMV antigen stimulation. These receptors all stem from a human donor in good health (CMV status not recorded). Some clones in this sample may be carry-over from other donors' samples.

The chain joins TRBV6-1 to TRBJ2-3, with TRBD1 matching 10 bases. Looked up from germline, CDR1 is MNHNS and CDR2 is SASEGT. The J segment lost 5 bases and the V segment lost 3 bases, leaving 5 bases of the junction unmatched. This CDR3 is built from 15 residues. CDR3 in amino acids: CASSDLRDRGDTQYF. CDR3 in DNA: TGTGCCAGCAGTGATTTACGGGACAGGGGAGATACGCAGTATTTT.

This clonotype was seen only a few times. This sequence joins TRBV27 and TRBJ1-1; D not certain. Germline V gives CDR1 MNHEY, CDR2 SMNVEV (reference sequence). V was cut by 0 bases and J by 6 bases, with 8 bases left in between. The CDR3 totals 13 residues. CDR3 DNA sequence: TGTGCCAGCAGTTTATCCGGCCGATCTGAAGCTTTCTTT. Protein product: CASSLSGRSEAFF.

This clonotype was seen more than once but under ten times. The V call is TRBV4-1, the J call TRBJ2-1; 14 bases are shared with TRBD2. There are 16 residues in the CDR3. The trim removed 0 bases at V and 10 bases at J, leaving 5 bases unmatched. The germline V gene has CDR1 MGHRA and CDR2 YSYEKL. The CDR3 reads CASSQDGLAGGPEQFF. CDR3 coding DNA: TGCGCCAGCAGCCAAGATGGACTAGCGGGGGGCCCGGAGCAGTTCTTC.

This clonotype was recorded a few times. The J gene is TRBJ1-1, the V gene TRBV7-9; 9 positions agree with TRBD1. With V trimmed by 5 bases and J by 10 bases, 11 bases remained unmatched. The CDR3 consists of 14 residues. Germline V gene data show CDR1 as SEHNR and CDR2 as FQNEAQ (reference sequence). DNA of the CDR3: TGTGCCAGCAGCCCCACCGGGACAGGGTCCCCAGCTTTCTTT. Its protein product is CASSPTGTGSPAFF.

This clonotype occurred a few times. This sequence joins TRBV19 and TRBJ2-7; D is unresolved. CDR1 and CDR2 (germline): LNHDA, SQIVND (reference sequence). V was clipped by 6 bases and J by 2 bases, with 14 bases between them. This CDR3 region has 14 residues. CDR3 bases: TGTGCCAGTAGCCCAGTACACAGAGCCTACGAGCAGTACTTC. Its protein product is CASSPVHRAYEQYF.

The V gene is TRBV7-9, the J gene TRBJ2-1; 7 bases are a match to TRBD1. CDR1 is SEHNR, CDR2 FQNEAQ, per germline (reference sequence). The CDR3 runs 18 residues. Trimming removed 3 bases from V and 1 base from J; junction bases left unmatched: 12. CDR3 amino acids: CASSFPRRGLGSYNEQFF. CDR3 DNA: TGTGCCAGCAGCTTTCCACGTAGGGGGCTCGGATCCTACAATGAGCAGTTCTTC.

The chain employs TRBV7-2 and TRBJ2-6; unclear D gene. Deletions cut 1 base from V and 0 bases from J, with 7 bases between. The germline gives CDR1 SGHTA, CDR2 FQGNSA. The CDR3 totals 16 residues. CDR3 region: CASSLGRHSGANVLTF. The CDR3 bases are TGTGCCAGCAGCTTAGGACGGCACTCTGGGGCCAACGTCCTGACTTTC.

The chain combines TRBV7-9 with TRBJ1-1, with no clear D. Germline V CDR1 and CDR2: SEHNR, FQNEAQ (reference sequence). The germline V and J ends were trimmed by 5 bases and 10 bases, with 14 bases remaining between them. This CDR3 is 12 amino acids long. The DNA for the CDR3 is TGTGCCAGCAGCACTCGACCCCCCGGAGCTTTCTTT. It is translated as CASSTRPPGAFF.

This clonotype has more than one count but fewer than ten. DNA for the CDR3: TGTGCCAGCAGTTTCCTGGGGACTCCACGGGACCAGTACTTC. Translated: CASSFLGTPRDQYF. V gene TRBV6-2 or TRBV6-3 combines with J gene TRBJ2-5, with TRBD2 as a possible D gene (6 bases). This CDR3 spans 14 amino acids. Germline loops: CDR1 MNHEY, CDR2 SVGEGT. V was trimmed by 4 bases and J by 10 bases, leaving 19 bases between them.

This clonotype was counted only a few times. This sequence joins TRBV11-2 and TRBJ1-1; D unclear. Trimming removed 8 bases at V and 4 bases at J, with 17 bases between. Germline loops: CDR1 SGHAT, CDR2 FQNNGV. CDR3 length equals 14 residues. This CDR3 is CASAPLGRGTEAFF. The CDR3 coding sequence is TGTGCCAGCGCCCCCCTAGGCCGGGGCACTGAAGCTTTCTTT.

CDR3 sequence reads: CASSVEGTGLDEQYF. The CDR3 DNA reads as TGTGCCAGCAGCGTAGAAGGGACAGGGCTCGACGAGCAGTACTTC. The rearrangement joins TRBV9 to TRBJ2-7; TRBD1 matches at 9 bases. V dropped 0 bases and J dropped 5; count of bases not matched to a gene: 6. Germline-derived CDR1 and CDR2 are SGDLS and YYNGEE. CDR3 size: 15 residues.

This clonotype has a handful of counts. The CDR3 loop reads CASSTGRGRDQPQHF. CDR3 bases: TGTGCCAGCAGCACCGGGCGGGGCAGGGACCAGCCCCAGCATTTT. The chain couples TRBV7-2 to TRBJ1-5, with a possible D match to TRBD1 (5 bases). The germline CDR1 and CDR2 sequences are SGHTA and FQGNSA. The V end was cut by 5 bases, the J end by 7 bases, with 18 bases between. The CDR3 is made up of 15 amino acids.

The CDR3 sequence is CASSNRPGIVMNTEAFF. The DNA of the CDR3 is TGTGCCAGCAGCAACCGCCCTGGTATCGTAATGAACACTGAAGCTTTCTTT. The genes are TRBV7-2 and TRBJ1-1; D gene ambiguous. The CDR3 length is 17 residues. Trimming removed 5 bases at V and 0 bases at J, with 19 bases between. CDR1 and CDR2 (germline): SGHTA, FQGNSA. Combining the CDR3 with reference TRBV7-2 and TRBJ1-1 gives the whole variable domain GAGVSQSPSNKVTEKGKDVELRCDPISGHTALYWYRQSLGQGLEFLIYFQGNSAPDKSGLPSDRFSAERTGGSVSTLTIQRTQQEDSAVYLCASSNRPGIVMNTEAFFGQGTRLTVV.

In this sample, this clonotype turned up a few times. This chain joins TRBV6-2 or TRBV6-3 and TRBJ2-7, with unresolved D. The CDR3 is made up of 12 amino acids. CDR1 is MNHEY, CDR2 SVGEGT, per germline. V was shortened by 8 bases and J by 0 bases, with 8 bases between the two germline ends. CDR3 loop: CASSGLSYEQYF. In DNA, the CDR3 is TGTGCCAGCTCGGGTCTCTCCTACGAGCAGTACTTC.

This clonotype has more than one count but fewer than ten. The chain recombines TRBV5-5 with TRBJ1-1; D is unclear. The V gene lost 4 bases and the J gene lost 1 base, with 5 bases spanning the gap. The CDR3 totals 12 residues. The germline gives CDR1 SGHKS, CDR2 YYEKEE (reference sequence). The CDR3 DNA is TGTGCCAGCAGCCTGACGAACACTGAAGCTTTCTTT. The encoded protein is CASSLTNTEAFF.

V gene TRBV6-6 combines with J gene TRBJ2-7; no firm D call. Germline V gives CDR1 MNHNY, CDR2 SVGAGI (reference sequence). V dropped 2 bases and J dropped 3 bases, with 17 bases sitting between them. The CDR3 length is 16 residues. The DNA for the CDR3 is TGTGCCAGCAGTTACGCCCCAGAATTAGACCACTACGAGCAGTACTTC. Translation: CASSYAPELDHYEQYF.

CDR3 in amino acids: CASSQGTFSSDFSYEQYF. CDR3 nucleotides: TGCGCCAGCAGCCAAGGTACTTTTTCCAGCGACTTCTCCTACGAGCAGTACTTC. The chain couples TRBV4-3 to TRBJ2-7, with no clear D. V gave up 1 base and J gave up 0 bases, with 19 bases separating them. The germline V gene encodes CDR1 LGHNA and CDR2 YSLEER. The CDR3 is 18 amino acids.

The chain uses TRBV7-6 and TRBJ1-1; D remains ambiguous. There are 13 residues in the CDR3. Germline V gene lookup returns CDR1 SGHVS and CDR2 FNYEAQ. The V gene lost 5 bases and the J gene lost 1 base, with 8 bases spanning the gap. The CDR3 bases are TGTGCCAGCAGCACTCGAGGGAACACTGAAGCTTTCTTT. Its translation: CASSTRGNTEAFF.

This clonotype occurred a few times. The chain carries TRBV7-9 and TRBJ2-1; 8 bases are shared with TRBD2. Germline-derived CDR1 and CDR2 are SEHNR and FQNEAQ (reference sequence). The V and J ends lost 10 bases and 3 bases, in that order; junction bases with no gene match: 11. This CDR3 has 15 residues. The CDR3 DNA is TGTGCCACCTTAAGTCGCGGGGGGCACTACAATGAGCAGTTCTTC. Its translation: CATLSRGGHYNEQFF.

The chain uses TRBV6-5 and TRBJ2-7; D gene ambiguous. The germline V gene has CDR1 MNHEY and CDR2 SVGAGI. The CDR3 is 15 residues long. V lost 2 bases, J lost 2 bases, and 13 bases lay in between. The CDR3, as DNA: TGTGCCAGCAGTTACCAGCCGAATGATCCCTACGAGCAGTACTTC. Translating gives CASSYQPNDPYEQYF.

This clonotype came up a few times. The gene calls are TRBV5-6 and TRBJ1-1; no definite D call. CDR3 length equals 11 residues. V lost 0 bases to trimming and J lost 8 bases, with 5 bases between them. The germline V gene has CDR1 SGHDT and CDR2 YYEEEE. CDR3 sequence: CASSLAEEAFF. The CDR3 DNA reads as TGTGCCAGCAGCTTGGCCGAAGAAGCTTTCTTT.

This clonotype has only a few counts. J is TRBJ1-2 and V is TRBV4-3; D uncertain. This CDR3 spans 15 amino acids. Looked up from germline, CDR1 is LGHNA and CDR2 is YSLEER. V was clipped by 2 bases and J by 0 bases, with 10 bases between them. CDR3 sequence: CASSQRADPNYGYTF. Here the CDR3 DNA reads TGCGCCAGCAGCCAACGGGCAGACCCTAACTATGGCTACACCTTC.

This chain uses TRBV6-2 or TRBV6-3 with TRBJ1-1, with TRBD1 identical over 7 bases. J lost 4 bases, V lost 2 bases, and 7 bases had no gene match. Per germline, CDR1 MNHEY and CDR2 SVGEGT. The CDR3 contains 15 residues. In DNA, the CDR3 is TGTGCCAGCAGTTACGGCCAGACAGGGAGCACTGAAGCTTTCTTT. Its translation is CASSYGQTGSTEAFF.

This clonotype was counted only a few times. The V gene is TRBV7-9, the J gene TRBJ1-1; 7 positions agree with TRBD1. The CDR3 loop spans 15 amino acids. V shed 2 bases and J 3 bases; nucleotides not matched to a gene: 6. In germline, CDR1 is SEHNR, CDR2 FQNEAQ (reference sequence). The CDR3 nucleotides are TGTGCCAGCAGCTTAACCTGGGACAGTCACACTGAAGCTTTCTTT. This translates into CASSLTWDSHTEAFF.

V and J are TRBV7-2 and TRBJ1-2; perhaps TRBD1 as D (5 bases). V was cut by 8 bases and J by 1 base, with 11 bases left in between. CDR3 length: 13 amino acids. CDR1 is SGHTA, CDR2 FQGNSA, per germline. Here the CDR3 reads CASSAGLNYGYTF. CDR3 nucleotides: TGTGCCAGCTCGGCAGGGCTTAACTATGGCTACACCTTC.

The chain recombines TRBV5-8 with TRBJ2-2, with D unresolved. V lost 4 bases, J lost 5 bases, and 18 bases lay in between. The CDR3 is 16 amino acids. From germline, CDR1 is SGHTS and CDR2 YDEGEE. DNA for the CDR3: TGTGCCAGCAGCCACCTGAGCCCTGGGGTTACCGGGGAGCTGTTTTTT. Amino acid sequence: CASSHLSPGVTGELFF.

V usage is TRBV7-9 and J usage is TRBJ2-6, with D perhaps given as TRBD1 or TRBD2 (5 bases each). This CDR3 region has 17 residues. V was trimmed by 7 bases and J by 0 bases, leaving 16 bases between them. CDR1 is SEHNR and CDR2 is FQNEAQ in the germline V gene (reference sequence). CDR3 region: CASTLGDRDSGANVLTF. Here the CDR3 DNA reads TGTGCCAGCACCCTGGGGGATAGGGACTCTGGGGCCAACGTCCTGACTTTC.

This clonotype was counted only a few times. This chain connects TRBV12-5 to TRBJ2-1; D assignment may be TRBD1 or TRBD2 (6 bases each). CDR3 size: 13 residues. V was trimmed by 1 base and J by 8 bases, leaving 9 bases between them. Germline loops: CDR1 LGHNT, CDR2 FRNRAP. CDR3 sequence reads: CASGLDRDYEQFF. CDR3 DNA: TGTGCTAGTGGTTTGGACAGGGACTATGAGCAGTTCTTC.

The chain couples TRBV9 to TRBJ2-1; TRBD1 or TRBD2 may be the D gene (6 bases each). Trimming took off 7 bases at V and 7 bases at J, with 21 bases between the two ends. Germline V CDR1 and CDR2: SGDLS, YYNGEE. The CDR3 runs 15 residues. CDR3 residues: CASSFGGSGKNEQFF. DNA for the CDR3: TGTGCCAGCTCTTTCGGGGGCTCGGGTAAGAATGAGCAGTTCTTC.